This T cell receptor beta chain was recovered during a study of post-analysis software for immune sequencing data. Overall study: Relapsing-remitting, secondary progressive and progressive-relapsing forms of multiple sclerosis all featured among disease courses. The study, taken as a whole, reports: Strong co-clustering by F measure linked samples that shared a preparation batch. Comparison of patients with controls showed four or five TRBV segments more frequent in patients, TRBV5-6, TRBV5-1 and TRBV20-1 among them. The study found significantly lower normalized Chao1 diversity in multiple sclerosis patients than in controls.

The CDR3 totals 14 residues. The germline V gene encodes CDR1 DFQATT and CDR2 SNEGSKA (reference sequence). Remarks on this clonotype: Its antigen is still unknown.

Sequencing libraries made from TCR beta cDNA carried unique molecular identifiers. TCRdb analysed the PCR reads with MiXCR anew, one entry per CDR3 protein. Among 700,000 to 800,000 distinct CDR3 sequences listed, 25% to 30% were seen once. The TCR comes from a girl aged 5-17 years with multiple sclerosis. The sequencing input was blood. This sequence joins TRBV20-1 and TRBJ2-3; 11 bases map to TRBD2. CDR3 residues: CSPRLAGSTDTQYF. In DNA, the CDR3 is TGCAGCCCGAGACTAGCGGGGAGCACAGATACGCAGTATTTT.